The 18 T cell receptor beta chains given below trace back to one sample, sequenced in a study of T cells after yellow fever vaccination. TCRdb used MiXCR to reprocess the 5' RACE reads, holding one entry per CDR3 protein. The data contain under 400,000 distinct CDR3 sequences, 11% of them singletons. Here the sequenced sample was PBMCs, taken on the day of the first yellow fever vaccination. The receptors shown here come from a man younger than 35 who received the YFV17D yellow fever vaccine.

This clonotype was detected ten times or more. The chain combines TRBV10-3 with TRBJ2-7; 9 bases align to TRBD2. The CDR3 contains 16 residues. CDR1 is ENHRY and CDR2 is SYGVKD in the germline V gene. V was clipped by 3 bases and J by 6 bases; unmatched bases: 12. CDR3 sequence (DNA): TGTGCCATCAGTGAAGGGCTAGCGGGACCACTAGGCGAGCAGTACTTC. The encoded protein is CAISEGLAGPLGEQYF.

This clonotype was detected only a few times. The chain has TRBV20-1 and TRBJ2-3; 8 nucleotides align to TRBD2. The CDR3 has 14 residues. Germline-derived CDR1 and CDR2 are DFQATT and SNEGSKA (reference sequence). The V and J ends lost 2 bases and 5 bases, in that order; junction bases with no gene match: 6. DNA of the CDR3: TGCAGTGCTAGAAGGCGGGGGGTACAAGATACGCAGTATTTT. The encoded protein is CSARRRGVQDTQYF.

The table lists this clonotype with a few counts. The chain uses TRBV5-1 and TRBJ1-2; TRBD1 matches 7 bases. The CDR3 has 13 amino acids. V lost 3 bases to trimming and J lost 8 bases; unmatched junction nucleotides: 7. Germline lookup yields CDR1 SGHRS and CDR2 YFSETQ. CDR3 amino acids: CASSSRTGEGYTF. The CDR3 nucleotides read TGCGCCAGCAGCTCAAGGACAGGCGAAGGCTACACCTTC.

This rearrangement joins TRBV6-5 to TRBJ2-7; weak D call: TRBD2 (5 bases). The CDR3 is 14 amino acids. Per the germline V gene, CDR1 is MNHEY and CDR2 is SVGAGI. Trimming shortened V by 2 bases and J by 3 bases, and 11 bases separated the two germline ends. The CDR3 nucleotides are TGTGCCAGCAGTTACCGGAGGACGCACTACGAGCAGTACTTC. Translating it yields CASSYRRTHYEQYF.

In this sample, this clonotype turned up a few times. The chain links TRBV4-2 to TRBJ1-2; the match to TRBD1 covers 7 bases. Germline V CDR1 and CDR2: LGHNA, YNFKEQ. The CDR3 spans 15 residues. V lost 1 base and J lost 0; bases outside the gene matches: 2. CDR3 amino acids: CASSQGQGANYGYTF. DNA for the CDR3: TGTGCCAGCAGCCAAGGACAGGGAGCTAACTATGGCTACACCTTC.

The V gene is TRBV9, the J gene TRBJ2-1; a possible D gene is TRBD2 (6 bases). The CDR3 is made up of 13 amino acids. Germline loops: CDR1 SGDLS, CDR2 YYNGEE. V was shortened by 2 bases and J by 10 bases, with 13 bases between the two germline ends. The CDR3 DNA follows: TGTGCCAGCAGCGTCTCCGGGGCGGGGGAGCAGTTCTTC. This translates into CASSVSGAGEQFF.

This clonotype was recorded many times. The V gene is TRBV11-3, the J gene TRBJ2-1; D may be TRBD2 (5 bases). In germline, CDR1 is SGHNT, CDR2 YENEEA. The CDR3 loop spans 13 amino acids. V was clipped by 4 bases and J by 6 bases, with 10 bases between them. CDR3 protein: CASSSGGFNEQFF. DNA of the CDR3: TGTGCCAGCAGCTCAGGAGGCTTCAATGAGCAGTTCTTC.

This clonotype came up once. This chain joins TRBV6-6 and TRBJ2-7, with D tentatively TRBD1 (5 bases). Between the trimmed V and J ends, which lost 6 bases and 1 base, there was a span of 10 bases. Germline values: CDR1 MNHNY, CDR2 SVGAGI (reference sequence). The CDR3 length is 13 residues. CDR3 loop: CASSTTGSYEQYF. The DNA for the CDR3 is TGTGCCAGCAGCACCACAGGATCCTACGAGCAGTACTTC.

This clonotype was detected a few times. The V call is TRBV12-3 or TRBV12-4, the J call TRBJ2-5; 9 bases line up with TRBD2. This CDR3 contains 15 residues. V trimming: 3 bases; J trimming: 3 bases; junction bases outside the gene matches: 5. CDR3 sequence reads: CASSLGVAGEETQYF. The CDR3 nucleotides are TGTGCCAGCAGTTTGGGAGTAGCGGGGGAAGAGACCCAGTACTTC.

The CDR3 coding sequence is TGTGCCAGCAGCCAAGGGCGGGGTAGGGGCGAGACCCAGTACTTC. It encodes CASSQGRGRGETQYF. The V gene is TRBV4-2, the J gene TRBJ2-5, with a possible D match to TRBD2 (6 bases). This CDR3 comprises 15 residues. Trimming shortened V by 1 base and J by 5 bases, and 14 bases separated the two germline ends. Germline CDR1 reads LGHNA; CDR2 reads YNFKEQ.

This clonotype was counted ten times or more. This chain uses TRBV12-3 or TRBV12-4 with TRBJ2-7; possible D gene TRBD1, 6 bases. The CDR3 contains 13 residues. Between the trimmed V and J ends, which lost 6 bases and 0 bases, there was a span of 9 bases. CDR3 in DNA: TGTGCCAGCAGCCAGGGGAACTCCTACGAGCAGTACTTC. Its protein product is CASSQGNSYEQYF.

The chain links TRBV27 to TRBJ2-1; TRBD2 matches at 14 bases. V gave up 10 bases and J gave up 4 bases; unmatched junction bases: 12. The CDR3 covers 17 residues. Germline V lookup: CDR1 MNHEY, CDR2 SMNVEV (reference sequence). CDR3 loop: CATHPTSGGDSYNEQFF. DNA of the CDR3: TGTGCCACTCATCCGACTAGCGGGGGGGATTCATACAATGAGCAGTTCTTC.

This clonotype appeared a single time. This chain uses TRBV12-3 or TRBV12-4 with TRBJ1-5; D is possibly TRBD1 (5 bases). V lost 7 bases and J lost 4, with 14 bases in between. This CDR3 spans 14 amino acids. CDR3 loop: CASTRGGENQPQHF. In DNA form, the CDR3 reads TGTGCCAGCACCCGGGGGGGGGAAAATCAGCCCCAGCATTTT.

The chain recombines TRBV7-8 with TRBJ2-3; D might be TRBD2 (6 bases). The CDR3 is 16 residues long. V shed 5 bases and J shed 2 bases, with 17 bases lying between them. In germline, CDR1 is SGHVS, CDR2 FQNEAQ. CDR3 loop: CASSPWLDYNTDTQYF. CDR3 nucleotide sequence: TGTGCCAGCAGCCCATGGTTGGACTACAACACAGATACGCAGTATTTT.

J is TRBJ2-1 and V is TRBV7-8; possible D gene TRBD2, 6 bases. The CDR3 has 15 amino acids. Trimming stripped 4 bases from V and 5 bases from J, with 15 bases between. CDR1 SGHVS and CDR2 FQNEAQ come from the germline V gene. Here the CDR3 DNA reads TGTGCCAGCAGCTCATGGGGGGTGACCCACAATGAGCAGTTCTTC. This codes for CASSSWGVTHNEQFF.

This clonotype was seen at least ten times. The V and J genes are TRBV5-1 and TRBJ2-2; 7 nucleotides line up with TRBD1. J gave up 7 bases and V 4 bases, and 7 bases lay outside the gene matches. The CDR3 covers 14 residues. CDR1 is SGHRS and CDR2 is YFSETQ in the germline V gene. The CDR3 DNA is TGCGCCAGCAGCCTCGACAGGGTCGTCGGGGAGCTGTTTTTT. Its protein product is CASSLDRVVGELFF. Based on the CDR3 plus reference TRBV5-1 and TRBJ2-2, the full variable domain is KAGVTQTPRYLIKTRGQQVTLSCSPISGHRSVSWYQQTPGQGLQFLFEYFSETQRNKGNFPGRFSGRQFSNSRSEMNVSTLELGDSALYLCASSLDRVVGELFFGEGSRLTVL.

The sample holds a few counts of this clonotype. J is TRBJ2-3 and V is TRBV20-1, with 8 bases fitting TRBD1. Germline lookup yields CDR1 DFQATT and CDR2 SNEGSKA (reference sequence). The junction had 13 bases not matched to a gene; V was cut back by 3 bases and J by 5 bases. The CDR3 covers 16 residues. As DNA, the CDR3 is TGCAGTGCTAGGCCCCTCCCGGGACAGGCTGAAGATACGCAGTATTTT. Its protein product is CSARPLPGQAEDTQYF.

The chain recombines TRBV10-3 with TRBJ2-5; 7 bases align to TRBD1. Trimming cost V 7 bases and J 4 bases; bases outside gene matches: 9. Germline CDR1 and CDR2: ENHRY and SYGVKD. This CDR3 is 14 amino acids long. CDR3 in DNA: TGTGCCATCAACGGAGACAGGGTAGGAGAGACCCAGTACTTC. Translation gives CAINGDRVGETQYF.